This T cell receptor (beta chain) was captured by sequencing in a study of blood T cell repertoires in COVID-19. Profiling relied on immunoSEQ multiplex PCR, and the TCRdb table lists in-frame clones only, not all of them. The table has roughly 250,000 clones, 86% seen once. The CDR3 is 14 amino acids. V dropped 6 bases and J dropped 2 bases, with 14 bases sitting between them. The germline V gene encodes CDR1 SGHNT and CDR2 YENEEA. Sequencing was performed on PBMCs or T cells enriched from blood (not recorded which). The TCR was taken from a woman aged 35 to 49 with acute COVID-19. The chain is built from TRBV11-3 and TRBJ2-7; tentatively, D is TRBD1 (6 bases). CDR3 loop: CASSDTGNPYEQYF. CDR3 bases: TGTGCCAGCAGTGATACAGGGAACCCCTACGAGCAGTACTTC. The full variable domain, completed using reference TRBV11-3 and TRBJ2-7, is EAGVVQSPRYKIIEKKQPVAFWCNPISGHNTLYWYLQNLGQGPELLIRYENEEAVDDSQLPKDRFSAERLKGVDSTLKIQPAELGDSAVYLCASSDTGNPYEQYFGPGTRLTVT.